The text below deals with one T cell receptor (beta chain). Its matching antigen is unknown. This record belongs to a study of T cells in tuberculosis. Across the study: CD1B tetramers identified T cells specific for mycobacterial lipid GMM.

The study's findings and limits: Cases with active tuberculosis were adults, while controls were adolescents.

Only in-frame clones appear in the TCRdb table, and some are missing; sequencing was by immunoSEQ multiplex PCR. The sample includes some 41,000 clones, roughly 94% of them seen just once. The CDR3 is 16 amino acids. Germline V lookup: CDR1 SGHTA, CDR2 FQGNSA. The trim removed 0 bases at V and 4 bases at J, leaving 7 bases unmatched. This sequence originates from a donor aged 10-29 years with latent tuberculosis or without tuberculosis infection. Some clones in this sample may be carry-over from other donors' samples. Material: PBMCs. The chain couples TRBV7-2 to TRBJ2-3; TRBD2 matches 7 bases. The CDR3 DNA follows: TGTGCCAGCAGCTTAGCGTGGGAGGGCCAGCCAGATACGCAGTATTTT. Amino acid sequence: CASSLAWEGQPDTQYF.